The sequence of this T cell receptor beta chain was determined in a study of response to subunit inactivated influenza vaccine. Study outcomes and limitations: With each seasonal influenza vaccination, the authors suggested, few new T cells are recruited.

TCRdb recomputed calls from the RT-PCR reads with MiXCR, one row per CDR3 protein. The sample consists of approximately 530,000 distinct CDR3 sequences, roughly 7.6% of them appearing once. Concerning this clonotype: What it recognizes is unknown.

Germline V gene sequence: CDR1 SGHRS, CDR2 YFSETQ. The CDR3 is made up of 15 amino acids. The V and J ends lost 4 bases and 0 bases respectively, with 14 bases between them. This sequence originates from a man aged 50-75 years who received an inactivated influenza vaccine. The V gene is TRBV5-1, the J gene TRBJ2-7, with D maybe TRBD1 (6 bases). This specimen was PBMCs from blood, taken around 2 years after vaccination. Here the CDR3 DNA reads TGCGCCAGCAGCCCCCCCGGGACACGCTCCTACGAGCAGTACTTC. Its translation: CASSPPGTRSYEQYF.